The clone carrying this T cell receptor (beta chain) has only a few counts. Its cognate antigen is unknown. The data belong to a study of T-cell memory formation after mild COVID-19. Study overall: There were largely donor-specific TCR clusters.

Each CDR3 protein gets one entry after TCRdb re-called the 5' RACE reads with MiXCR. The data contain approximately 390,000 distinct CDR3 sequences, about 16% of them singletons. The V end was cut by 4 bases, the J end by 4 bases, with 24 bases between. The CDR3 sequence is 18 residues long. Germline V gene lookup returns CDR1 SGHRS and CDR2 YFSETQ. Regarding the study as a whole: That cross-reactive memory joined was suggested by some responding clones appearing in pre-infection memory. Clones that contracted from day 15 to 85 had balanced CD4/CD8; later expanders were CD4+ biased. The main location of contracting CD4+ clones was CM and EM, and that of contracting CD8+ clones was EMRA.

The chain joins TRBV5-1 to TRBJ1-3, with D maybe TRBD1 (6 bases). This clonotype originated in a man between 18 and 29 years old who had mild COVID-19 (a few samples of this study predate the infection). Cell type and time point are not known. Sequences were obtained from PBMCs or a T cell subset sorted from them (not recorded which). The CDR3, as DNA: TGCGCCAGCAGCCCGGACAGTTATGGGGCGACGTCGGGAAACACCATATATTTT. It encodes CASSPDSYGATSGNTIYF.